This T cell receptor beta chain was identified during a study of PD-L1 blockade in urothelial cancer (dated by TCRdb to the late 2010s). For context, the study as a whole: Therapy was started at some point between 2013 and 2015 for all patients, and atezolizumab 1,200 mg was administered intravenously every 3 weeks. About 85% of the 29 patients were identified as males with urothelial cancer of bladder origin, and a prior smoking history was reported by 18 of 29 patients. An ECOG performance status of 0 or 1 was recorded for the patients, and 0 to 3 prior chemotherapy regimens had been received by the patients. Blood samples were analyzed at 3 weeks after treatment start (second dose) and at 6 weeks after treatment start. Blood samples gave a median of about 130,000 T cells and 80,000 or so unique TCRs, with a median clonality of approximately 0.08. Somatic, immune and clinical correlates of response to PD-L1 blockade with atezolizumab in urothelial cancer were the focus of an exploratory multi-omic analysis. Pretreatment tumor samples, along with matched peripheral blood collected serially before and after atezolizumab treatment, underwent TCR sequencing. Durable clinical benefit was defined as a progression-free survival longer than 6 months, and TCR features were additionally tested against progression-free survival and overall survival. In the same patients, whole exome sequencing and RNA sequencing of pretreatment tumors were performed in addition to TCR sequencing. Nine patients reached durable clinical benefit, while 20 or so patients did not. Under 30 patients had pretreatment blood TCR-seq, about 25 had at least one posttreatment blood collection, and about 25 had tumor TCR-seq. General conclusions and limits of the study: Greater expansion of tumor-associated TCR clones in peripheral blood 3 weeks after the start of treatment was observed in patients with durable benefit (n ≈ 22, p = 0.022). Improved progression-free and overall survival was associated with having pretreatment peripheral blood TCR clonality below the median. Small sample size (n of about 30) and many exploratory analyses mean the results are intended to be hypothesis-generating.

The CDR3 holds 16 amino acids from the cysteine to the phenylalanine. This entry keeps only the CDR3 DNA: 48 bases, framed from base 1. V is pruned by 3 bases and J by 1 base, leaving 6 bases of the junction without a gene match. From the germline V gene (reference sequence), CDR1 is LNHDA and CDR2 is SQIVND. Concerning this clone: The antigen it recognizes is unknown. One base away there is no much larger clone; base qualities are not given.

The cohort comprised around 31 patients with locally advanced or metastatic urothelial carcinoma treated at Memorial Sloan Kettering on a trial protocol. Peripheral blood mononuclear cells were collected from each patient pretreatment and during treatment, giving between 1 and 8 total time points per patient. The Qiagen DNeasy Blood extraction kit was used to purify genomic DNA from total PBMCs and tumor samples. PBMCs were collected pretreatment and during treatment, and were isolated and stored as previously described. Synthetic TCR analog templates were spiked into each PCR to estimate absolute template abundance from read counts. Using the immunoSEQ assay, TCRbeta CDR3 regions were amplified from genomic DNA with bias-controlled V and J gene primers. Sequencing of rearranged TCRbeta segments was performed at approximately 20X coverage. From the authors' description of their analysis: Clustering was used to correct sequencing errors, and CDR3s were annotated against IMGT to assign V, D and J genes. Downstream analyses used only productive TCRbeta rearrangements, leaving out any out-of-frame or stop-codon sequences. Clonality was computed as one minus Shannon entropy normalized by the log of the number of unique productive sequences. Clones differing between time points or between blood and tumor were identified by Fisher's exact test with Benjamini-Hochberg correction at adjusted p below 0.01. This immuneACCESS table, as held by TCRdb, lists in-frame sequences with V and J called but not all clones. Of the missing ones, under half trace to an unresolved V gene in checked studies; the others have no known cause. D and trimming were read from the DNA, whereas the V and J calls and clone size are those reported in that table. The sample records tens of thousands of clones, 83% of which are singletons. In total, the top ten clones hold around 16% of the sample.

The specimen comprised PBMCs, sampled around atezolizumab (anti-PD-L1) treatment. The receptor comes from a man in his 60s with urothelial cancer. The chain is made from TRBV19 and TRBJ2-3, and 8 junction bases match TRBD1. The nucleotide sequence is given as TGTGCCAGTAGTATCGGGACAGGTTGGGGCACAGATACGCAGTATTTT. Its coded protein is CASSIGTGWGTDTQYF. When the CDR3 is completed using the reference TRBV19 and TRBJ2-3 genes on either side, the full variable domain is DGGITQSPKYLFRKEGQNVTLSCEQNLNHDAMYWYRQDPGQGLRLIYYSQIVNDFQKGDIAEGYSVSREKKESFPLTVTSAQKNPTAFYLCASSIGTGWGTDTQYFGPGTRLTVL.